One and the same sample provided the 17 T cell receptor beta chains below, sequenced in a study of spatial heterogeneity in lung cancer. TCRdb independently ran MiXCR on the 5' RACE reads; one entry per CDR3 protein. This table holds 8,000 to 10,000 distinct CDR3 sequences, under 5% found once. This sample's time point: blood taken at disease recurrence. Sequencing was performed on whole RNA extracted from tumor and nontumor lung tissue, or from frozen PBMC, and the material was left unsorted. The sequencing here drew on PBMCs, taken at recurrence. These receptors were obtained from a female donor with early-stage non-small cell lung cancer.

This clonotype rates as medium-sized. This beta chain lies outside the target of a library built for alpha chains; its clone size means little. The chain has TRBV7-2 and TRBJ2-1; D uncertain. V lost 1 base and J lost 7, with 5 bases in between. The CDR3 is made up of 12 amino acids. Germline assignment: CDR1 SGHTA and CDR2 FQGNSA. As DNA, the CDR3 is TGTGCCAGCAGCTTAGAGCGAAATGAGCAGTTCTTC. As protein: CASSLERNEQFF.

By share of the sample, this clonotype is medium-sized (0.01 to 0.1%). With the library built for alpha chains, this beta chain is off target and its frequency is not meaningful. The V call is TRBV9, the J call TRBJ1-5; perhaps TRBD1 as D (5 bases). Trimming took 0 bases from V and 9 from J, leaving 13 bases between them. In germline, CDR1 is SGDLS, CDR2 YYNGEE. The CDR3 is 14 residues long. The CDR3 bases are TGTGCCAGCAGCGTAGGCAGGGACGACGGGCCCCAGCATTTT. Residues: CASSVGRDDGPQHF.

This clonotype was observed a handful of times. This beta chain is an unintended read in a library built for alpha chains; its size means little. The rearrangement uses TRBV7-2 and TRBJ1-1; D is ambiguous. CDR1 and CDR2 (germline): SGHTA, FQGNSA. The CDR3 loop spans 14 amino acids. V was pared by 5 bases and J by 1 base, with 11 bases between. The CDR3 sequence: CASSLRRSNTEAFF. CDR3 in DNA: TGTGCCAGCAGCCTGAGACGGTCGAACACTGAAGCTTTCTTT.

This clonotype was seen many times. Since it is a stray read in a library aimed at alpha chains, this beta chain has a size that is not meaningful. The chain couples TRBV20-1 to TRBJ2-5; no firm D call. V was cut by 1 base and J by 6 bases, with 12 bases left in between. The CDR3 consists of 13 residues. Germline V gene sequence: CDR1 DFQATT, CDR2 SNEGSKA (reference sequence). The CDR3 loop reads CSARGLVAQTQYF. DNA for the CDR3: TGCAGTGCTAGAGGGCTAGTCGCGCAGACCCAGTACTTC.

This clonotype was counted many times. This beta chain is an unintended read in a library built for alpha chains; its size means little. The chain carries TRBV28 and TRBJ1-1; TRBD1 is a possible D gene (6 bases). Germline CDR1 reads MDHEN; CDR2 reads SYDVKM. V lost 3 bases, J lost 4 bases, and 9 bases lay in between. The CDR3 has 13 residues. The CDR3 DNA is TGTGCCAGCAGTTTGGTAGGGGGCACTGAAGCTTTCTTT. This codes for CASSLVGGTEAFF.

This clonotype was recorded many times. Being off target in a library aimed at alpha chains, this beta chain has a size of little meaning. The CDR3 spells CASSTLGGQYF. The CDR3 DNA is TGTGCCAGTAGTACACTAGGAGGCCAGTACTTC. The chain uses TRBV19 and TRBJ2-5, with D possibly being TRBD2 (5 bases). The CDR3 is 11 residues long. Trimming removed 4 bases from V and 10 bases from J, with 10 bases in between. Looked up from germline, CDR1 is LNHDA and CDR2 is SQIVND (reference sequence).

There are many counts of this clonotype. Found in a library prepared for alpha chains, this beta chain is an off-target read, and its abundance has little meaning. The rearrangement uses TRBV7-9 and TRBJ1-5; D remains ambiguous. Germline V gene lookup returns CDR1 SEHNR and CDR2 FQNEAQ (reference sequence). CDR3 length: 12 amino acids. V lost 10 bases, J lost 5 bases, and 12 bases lay in between. CDR3 sequence reads: CATSTGYQPQHF. CDR3 bases: TGTGCCACCTCCACGGGCTATCAGCCCCAGCATTTT.

This clonotype showed up many times. Being off target in a library aimed at alpha chains, this beta chain has a size of little meaning. This chain joins TRBV29-1 and TRBJ2-4; D not certain. The CDR3 runs 12 residues. Deletions cut 4 bases from V and 8 bases from J, with 12 bases between. Germline lookup yields CDR1 SQVTM and CDR2 ANQGSEA. CDR3 coding DNA: TGCAGCGTTGCGCCGGGCGCGGACATTCAGTACTTC. This sequence encodes CSVAPGADIQYF.

This clonotype was recorded at least ten times. Within a library made for alpha chains, this beta chain is off target, and its count is uninformative. The chain combines TRBV15 with TRBJ2-3, with a possible D match to TRBD2 (5 bases). Per the germline V gene, CDR1 is LNHNV and CDR2 is YYDKDF (reference sequence). V shed 3 bases and J shed 3 bases, with 7 bases lying between them. The CDR3 contains 13 residues. As DNA, the CDR3 is TGTGCCACCAGCAGGGGAGTAACAGATACGCAGTATTTT. Amino acids: CATSRGVTDTQYF.

This clonotype was seen a few times. This beta chain is off target for a library built for alpha chains, so its abundance means little. The chain links TRBV20-1 to TRBJ2-3; a weak D match, TRBD1 (6 bases). The CDR3 runs to 13 residues. Germline-derived CDR1 and CDR2 are DFQATT and SNEGSKA (reference sequence). V shed 6 bases and J shed 7 bases, with 17 bases lying between them. The CDR3 nucleotides read TGCAGTGCCACCGGACAGCTTACCAATACGCAGTATTTT. It is translated as CSATGQLTNTQYF.

This clonotype was recorded many times. As an off-target read in a library built for alpha chains, this beta chain has a frequency of little significance. The CDR3 bases are TGCAGTGCTAGGATCTTGAGGGAGCAGTACTTC. It translates to CSARILREQYF. The chain is built from TRBV20-1 and TRBJ2-7; D not certain. CDR1 is DFQATT and CDR2 is SNEGSKA in the germline V gene (reference sequence). This CDR3 is 11 amino acids long. Trimming took off 3 bases at V and 7 bases at J, with 10 bases between the two ends.

Judged by abundance, this clonotype is medium-sized. This beta chain is a stray sequence in a library constructed for alpha chains; its clone size is not meaningful. The V and J genes are TRBV29-1 and TRBJ2-3; 7 bases are shared with TRBD1. V gave up 7 bases and J gave up 3 bases; unmatched junction bases: 7. Germline CDR1 is SQVTM and CDR2 is ANQGSEA. The CDR3 has 13 amino acids. CDR3 DNA: TGCAGCGGGAGGACAGGCCTTACAGATACGCAGTATTTT. The encoded protein is CSGRTGLTDTQYF.

To note about this clonotype: Little can be read into the size of this beta chain, an off-target read in a library designed for alpha chains. This sequence joins TRBV28 and TRBJ1-1, with D hard to call. V shed 5 bases and J shed 3 bases, with 16 bases lying between them. Germline-derived CDR1 and CDR2 are MDHEN and SYDVKM. This CDR3 is built from 15 residues. The CDR3 nucleotides are TGTGCCAGCAGTGTCCTCGGAAGGGTGGACACTGAAGCTTTCTTT. It specifies CASSVLGRVDTEAFF.

This clonotype was picked up many times. A library prepared for alpha chains yielded this beta chain as an off-target read; its size is of little meaning. The V and J genes are TRBV20-1 and TRBJ1-2; D not certain. Per germline, CDR1 DFQATT and CDR2 SNEGSKA (reference sequence). V was pared by 5 bases and J by 8 bases, with 15 bases between. The CDR3 runs 12 residues. The CDR3 bases are TGCAGTGCTCGGACTCCTCCTGCGGGCTACACCTTC. It codes for CSARTPPAGYTF.

This clonotype occurred many times. This beta chain appears as a stray read in a library generated for alpha chains; its size is not informative. The V gene is TRBV7-9, the J gene TRBJ2-7, with 8 bases fitting TRBD1. CDR1 is SEHNR, CDR2 FQNEAQ, per germline (reference sequence). With V trimmed by 5 bases and J by 4 bases, 10 bases remained unmatched. The CDR3 is 15 residues long. The DNA of the CDR3 is TGTGCCAGCAGCCCTGGACAGGGTAAGGCGTACGAGCAGTACTTC. It is translated as CASSPGQGKAYEQYF.

The sample holds many counts of this clonotype. Because this beta chain is a stray read in a library intended to capture alpha chains, its abundance should not be given much weight. The rearrangement links TRBV18 to TRBJ1-2; no clear D. The CDR3 covers 16 residues. V was pared by 3 bases and J by 3 bases, with 17 bases between. Germline V gene lookup returns CDR1 KGHSH and CDR2 LQKENI. Here the CDR3 reads CASSPKLDGGDYGYTF. In DNA, the CDR3 is TGTGCCAGCTCACCCAAACTTGACGGCGGAGACTATGGCTACACCTTC.

This clonotype is labeled medium-sized (0.01 to 0.1%). Being off target in a library aimed at alpha chains, this beta chain has a size of little meaning. The rearrangement uses TRBV7-9 and TRBJ1-5, with D perhaps TRBD1 (6 bases). With 3 bases removed from V and 0 bases from J, the gap between germline ends came to 9 bases. The CDR3 is 15 amino acids. Per germline, CDR1 SEHNR and CDR2 FQNEAQ (reference sequence). The CDR3 region is CASSLLGGSNQPQHF. The CDR3 DNA reads TGTGCCAGCAGCTTGCTAGGGGGTAGCAATCAGCCCCAGCATTTT. Together with reference TRBV7-9 and TRBJ1-5, the CDR3 gives the full variable domain: DTGVSQNPRHKITKRGQNVTFRCDPISEHNRLYWYRQTLGQGPEFLTYFQNEAQLEKSRLLSDRFSAERPKGSFSTLEIQRTEQGDSAMYLCASSLLGGSNQPQHFGDGTRLSIL.